Included here is one T cell receptor beta chain sequence, with context. Its antigen is as yet unknown. This sample is drawn from a study of post-analysis software for immune sequencing data. Study-wide background: As for disease course, relapsing-remitting, secondary progressive and progressive-relapsing multiple sclerosis were all included.

Unique molecular identifiers were present in the TCR beta cDNA libraries. TCRdb reprocessed the PCR reads with MiXCR, giving one entry per CDR3 protein. The table has about 500,000 distinct CDR3 sequences, around 40% seen once. The CDR3 is 14 residues long. V was clipped by 2 bases and J by 7 bases, with 11 bases between them. Germline CDR1 reads SEHNR; CDR2 reads FQNEAQ (reference sequence). Study observations and caveats: Multiple sclerosis was associated with a significant reduction in normalized Chao1 diversity relative to controls. A few TRBV segments occurring more often in patients than controls included TRBV5-6, TRBV5-1 and TRBV20-1.

This TCR derives from a girl aged 5 to 17 with multiple sclerosis. The V gene is TRBV7-9, the J gene TRBJ1-4; D is unclear. The sequenced sample was blood. CDR3 nucleotide sequence: TGTGCCAGCAGCTTATCGGCCGAAGGTGAAAAACTGTTTTTT. It translates to CASSLSAEGEKLFF.